The present TCR beta chain was sequenced within a study of early T cells in non-severe SARS-CoV-2 infection. In TCRdb, the 5' RACE reads were re-called with MiXCR into one record per CDR3 protein. The sample holds about 61,000 distinct CDR3 sequences, less than 10% seen once. Germline CDR1 is MNHEY and CDR2 is SMNVEV (reference sequence). The CDR3 spans 14 residues. Losses at the gene ends were 5 bases for V and 2 bases for J; bases not matched to a gene: 3. This clonotype was counted ten times or more. The sequence was collected from an adult who was a healthcare worker with PCR-confirmed SARS-CoV-2 infection or an uninfected control (not recorded which). Sample: whole blood. The chain carries TRBV27 and TRBJ2-3, with TRBD1 matching 8 bases. CDR3 loop: CASSPDRATDTQYF. The CDR3 region has the DNA TGTGCCAGCAGTCCGGACAGGGCCACAGATACGCAGTATTTT.